Shown below are 17 T cell receptor beta chains from a single sample sequenced in a study of blood T cell repertoires in COVID-19. Only in-frame clones appear in the TCRdb table, and some are missing; sequencing was by immunoSEQ multiplex PCR. Of 150,000 to 200,000 clones in the sample, approximately 83% were seen once. The sequenced sample was peripheral blood. These receptors all stem from a man aged 55-75 years with acute or convalescent COVID-19.

The gene calls are TRBV28 and TRBJ1-4; D unclear. Germline CDR1 reads MDHEN; CDR2 reads SYDVKM. The CDR3 has 15 amino acids. With 5 bases removed from V and 1 base from J, the gap between germline ends came to 11 bases. CDR3 bases: TGTGCCAGCAGTGCTCTACCAGGAACTAATGAAAAACTGTTTTTT. It is translated as CASSALPGTNEKLFF.

This clone was seen a handful of times. The chain employs TRBV6-1 and TRBJ1-2; TRBD1 is a possible D gene (6 bases). V lost 1 base and J lost 7, with 28 bases in between. The CDR3 sequence is 19 residues long. Germline V gene lookup returns CDR1 MNHNS and CDR2 SASEGT. CDR3 sequence (DNA): TGTGCCAGCAGTGAAGAGGGGGGGACTCGCGGGACGAACGCGCGTGGCTACACCTTC. It codes for CASSEEGGTRGTNARGYTF.

The chain is built from TRBV7-2 and TRBJ2-7, with 13 bases matching TRBD2. Trimming at V came to 5 bases and at J to 4 bases, leaving 5 bases not matched to a gene. CDR3 size: 15 residues. In germline, CDR1 is SGHTA, CDR2 FQGNSA. The CDR3 protein is CASSPVGLAGYEQYF. The DNA for the CDR3 is TGTGCCAGCAGCCCGGTGGGACTAGCGGGGTACGAGCAGTACTTC. Variable domain in full (rest from reference TRBV7-2 and TRBJ2-7): GAGVSQSPSNKVTEKGKDVELRCDPISGHTALYWYRQSLGQGLEFLIYFQGNSAPDKSGLPSDRFSAERTGGSVSTLTIQRTQQEDSAVYLCASSPVGLAGYEQYFGPGTRLTVT.

This chain connects TRBV5-1 to TRBJ2-1; 11 bases are shared with TRBD2. V dropped 4 bases and J dropped 4; count of bases not matched to a gene: 7. The germline CDR1 and CDR2 sequences are SGHRS and YFSETQ. The CDR3 sequence is 16 residues long. The CDR3 bases are TGCGCCAGCAGCGCTCTTACTAGCGGGAGTTACAATGAGCAGTTCTTC. Translated: CASSALTSGSYNEQFF.

V is TRBV4-3 and J is TRBJ1-3; 8 bases are a match to TRBD1. CDR1 and CDR2 (germline): LGHNA, YSLEER. The CDR3 totals 19 residues. The J segment lost 5 bases and the V segment lost 0 bases, leaving 15 bases of the junction unmatched. In DNA form, the CDR3 reads TGCGCCAGCAGCCAAGAGGCGGTCAAGGCAGGGGGCCTGAGAAACACCATATATTTT. This encodes CASSQEAVKAGGLRNTIYF.

The chain is built from TRBV3-1 (or the pseudogene TRBV3-2) and TRBJ2-2, with D unresolved. Germline CDR1 LGHDT, CDR2 YNNKEL (reference sequence). V was pared by 4 bases and J by 4 bases, with 10 bases between. The CDR3 totals 14 residues. The CDR3 DNA reads as TGTGCCAGCAGCCCTGCGGCTGGCACCGGGGAGCTGTTTTTT. As protein: CASSPAAGTGELFF.

The V gene is TRBV6-6, the J gene TRBJ2-1, with a weak D call TRBD1 (5 bases). V was clipped by 2 bases and J by 5 bases, with 10 bases between them. This CDR3 has 14 residues. Germline CDR1 and CDR2: MNHNY and SVGAGI (reference sequence). The CDR3 here is CASSYGRVDNEQFF. The CDR3, as DNA: TGTGCCAGCAGTTACGGCAGGGTGGACAATGAGCAGTTCTTC.

The chain recombines TRBV7-9 with TRBJ1-3, with TRBD1 as a possible D gene (6 bases). Germline V lookup: CDR1 SEHNR, CDR2 FQNEAQ (reference sequence). Trimming removed 7 bases at V and 1 base at J, with 14 bases between. The CDR3 contains 15 residues. The CDR3 region is CASTPQGSSGNTIYF. The CDR3 DNA reads TGTGCCAGCACCCCGCAGGGGTCTTCTGGAAACACCATATATTTT.

J is TRBJ2-1 and V is TRBV7-9; TRBD2 is a possible D gene (6 bases). V lost 4 bases to trimming and J lost 2 bases, with 15 bases between them. Germline CDR1 is SEHNR and CDR2 is FQNEAQ (reference sequence). The CDR3 has 16 amino acids. The CDR3 sequence is CASSSKRALPYNEQFF. CDR3 DNA: TGTGCCAGCAGCTCTAAGCGGGCCCTCCCCTACAATGAGCAGTTCTTC.

This clone was observed a handful of times. The chain employs TRBV9 and TRBJ1-1; D perhaps matches TRBD1 (6 bases). The germline V gene encodes CDR1 SGDLS and CDR2 YYNGEE. The V gene lost 9 bases and the J gene lost 2 bases, with 14 bases spanning the gap. This CDR3 comprises 13 residues. The CDR3 sequence: CATGVTPNTEAFF. The CDR3 DNA reads TGTGCCACAGGGGTCACTCCAAACACTGAAGCTTTCTTT.

This chain links TRBV7-8 with TRBJ2-1, with 9 bases aligning to TRBD2. The CDR3 length is 16 residues. The germline gives CDR1 SGHVS, CDR2 FQNEAQ. Trimming took 5 bases from V and 6 from J; bases not matched to a gene: 11. The DNA of the CDR3 is TGTGCCAGCAGCCCTCAGAGGCTAGCGGGACGCAATGAGCAGTTCTTC. Protein sequence: CASSPQRLAGRNEQFF.

This sequence joins TRBV6-2 or TRBV6-3 and TRBJ2-5; 8 nucleotides line up with TRBD2. V trimming: 2 bases; J trimming: 4 bases; junction bases outside the gene matches: 12. This CDR3 is 17 amino acids long. The germline V gene has CDR1 MNHEY and CDR2 SVGEGT. As DNA, the CDR3 is TGTGCCAGCAGTTACAGGGGGGCCACCCTAGCGGGAGAGACCCAGTACTTC. Amino acid sequence: CASSYRGATLAGETQYF.

V usage is TRBV9 and J usage is TRBJ2-2; D gene ambiguous. The CDR3 loop spans 13 amino acids. V lost 7 bases, J lost 1 base, and 8 bases lay in between. The germline V gene encodes CDR1 SGDLS and CDR2 YYNGEE. CDR3 sequence (DNA): TGTGCCAGCGGCCTTGAGAACACCGGGGAGCTGTTTTTT. This codes for CASGLENTGELFF. The variable domain in full, with the rest retrieved from reference TRBV9 and TRBJ2-2, is DSGVTQTPKHLITATGQRVTLRCSPRSGDLSVYWYQQSLDQGLQFLIQYYNGEERAKGNILERFSAQQFPDLHSELNLSSLELGDSALYFCASGLENTGELFFGEGSRLTVL.

Only one count was recorded for this clone. The chain joins TRBV19 to TRBJ1-4, with a weak D call TRBD1 (6 bases). The CDR3 consists of 14 residues. The germline V gene encodes CDR1 LNHDA and CDR2 SQIVND (reference sequence). V lost 3 bases and J lost 7, with 12 bases in between. CDR3 loop: CASSIGQRREKLFF. DNA of the CDR3: TGTGCCAGTAGTATTGGACAGAGGCGTGAAAAACTGTTTTTT.

There are a few counts of this clone. This chain uses TRBV2 with TRBJ1-1; TRBD1 agrees at 10 bases. CDR1 and CDR2 (germline): SNHLY, FYNNEI. V gave up 5 bases and J gave up 5 bases; unmatched junction bases: 8. This CDR3 region has 15 residues. The CDR3 DNA sequence: TGTGCCAGCAGTATACCCGGGACAGGGGATACTGAAGCTTTCTTT. As protein: CASSIPGTGDTEAFF.

The V gene is TRBV5-1, the J gene TRBJ2-2, with 9 bases aligning to TRBD2. V lost 3 bases, J lost 4 bases, and 10 bases stayed unmatched. Germline V gene data show CDR1 as SGHRS and CDR2 as YFSETQ. CDR3 size: 17 residues. CDR3 protein: CASSWGDRTSATGELFF. DNA of the CDR3: TGCGCCAGCAGCTGGGGTGATCGGACTAGCGCCACCGGGGAGCTGTTTTTT.

The V and J genes are TRBV12-3 or TRBV12-4 and TRBJ2-7; 10 positions match TRBD1. The V gene end was trimmed by 6 bases and the J gene end by 6 bases; junction bases not matched to a gene: 5. The CDR3 is made up of 13 amino acids. The CDR3 is CASRYGQGGEQYF. The CDR3 nucleotides read TGTGCCAGCAGATATGGACAGGGGGGCGAGCAGTACTTC.